These 31 T cell receptor beta chains were sequenced from one sample in a study of T cell responses to AZD1222 COVID-19 vaccine. Repertoires were generated with immunoSEQ multiplex PCR, while TCRdb's copy carries only in-frame clones and drops some. The sample has over 85,000 clones, around 87% seen once. Sequencing was performed on peripheral blood, taken on day 0 of AZD1222 vaccination. Every receptor here comes from an adult in good health.

The rearrangement joins TRBV9 to TRBJ1-3, with 10 positions matching TRBD1. Looked up from germline, CDR1 is SGDLS and CDR2 is YYNGEE. The CDR3 runs to 15 residues. Trimming removed 4 bases from V and 8 bases from J; junction bases left unmatched: 9. The CDR3 protein is CASSPRTGGLDTIYF. Here the CDR3 DNA reads TGTGCCAGCAGCCCCAGGACAGGGGGATTGGACACCATATATTTT.

V usage is TRBV5-4 and J usage is TRBJ1-1, with D tentatively TRBD1 (5 bases). Germline V gene sequence: CDR1 SGHNT, CDR2 YYREEE (reference sequence). The CDR3 loop spans 13 amino acids. Deletions cut 4 bases from V and 7 bases from J, with 14 bases between. CDR3 DNA: TGTGCCAGCAGCCGTGTCAAGGGGTTTGAAGCTTTCTTT. It translates to CASSRVKGFEAFF.

The rearrangement joins TRBV6-5 to TRBJ1-6; weak D call: TRBD1 (5 bases). Trimming left V 2 bases short and J 9 bases short, with 8 bases between. Germline CDR1 and CDR2: MNHEY and SVGAGI. CDR3 length: 13 amino acids. The CDR3 loop reads CASSYGGGSPLHF. The DNA for the CDR3 is TGTGCCAGCAGTTACGGGGGAGGTTCACCCCTCCACTTT.

This rearrangement joins TRBV6-6 to TRBJ1-3, with no clear D. Germline V lookup: CDR1 MNHNY, CDR2 SVGAGI (reference sequence). The V end was cut by 2 bases, the J end by 2 bases, with 10 bases between. This CDR3 region has 15 residues. DNA for the CDR3: TGTGCCAGCAGTTACACGGCAGGCCCTGGAAACACCATATATTTT. It translates to CASSYTAGPGNTIYF.

The J gene is TRBJ2-3, the V gene TRBV5-1; 8 bases agree with TRBD1. The trim removed 4 bases at V and 0 bases at J, leaving 13 bases unmatched. Germline V gives CDR1 SGHRS, CDR2 YFSETQ. This CDR3 has 18 amino acids. This CDR3 reads CASSVGQGTFSSTDTQYF. The CDR3 DNA follows: TGCGCCAGCAGCGTTGGACAGGGTACGTTCTCCAGCACAGATACGCAGTATTTT.

The chain carries TRBV6-6 and TRBJ2-1; TRBD2 matches at 8 bases. V was clipped by 4 bases and J by 7 bases; unmatched bases: 9. CDR1 and CDR2 (germline): MNHNY, SVGAGI (reference sequence). There are 15 residues in the CDR3. This CDR3 is CASSSRAGEWNEQFF. The CDR3 nucleotides read TGTGCCAGCAGTTCTCGAGCGGGAGAGTGGAATGAGCAGTTCTTC.

This sequence joins TRBV7-2 and TRBJ1-1; 7 nucleotides match TRBD1. CDR3 size: 14 residues. Germline V gene sequence: CDR1 SGHTA, CDR2 FQGNSA. Germline trimming cut 4 bases from V and 4 bases from J; bases unmatched to any gene: 6. This CDR3 is CASSSRQGFTEAFF. In nucleotides, the CDR3 is TGTGCCAGCAGCTCAAGACAGGGATTCACTGAAGCTTTCTTT.

The chain combines TRBV28 with TRBJ1-2; the match to TRBD1 covers 8 bases. Unmatched junction bases numbered 6, after V lost 1 base and J lost 5 bases. Per the germline V gene, CDR1 is MDHEN and CDR2 is SYDVKM. This CDR3 spans 15 amino acids. CDR3 nucleotide sequence: TGTGCCAGCAGTTTATTGAGTCAGGGGGCGTATGGCTACACCTTC. It specifies CASSLLSQGAYGYTF.

The rearrangement joins TRBV20-1 to TRBJ2-3; unclear D gene. The germline gives CDR1 DFQATT, CDR2 SNEGSKA (reference sequence). Trimming left V 1 base short and J 2 bases short, with 1 base between. This CDR3 region has 11 residues. CDR3 nucleotide sequence: TGCAGTGCTAGAGCCACAGATACGCAGTATTTT. This encodes CSARATDTQYF.

The rearrangement joins TRBV13 to TRBJ1-1; D gene unclear. V lost 5 bases to trimming and J lost 0 bases, with 7 bases between them. From germline, CDR1 is PRHDT and CDR2 FYEKMQ (reference sequence). This CDR3 comprises 13 residues. The DNA for the CDR3 is TGTGCCAGCAGCGCCGTCCTGAACACTGAAGCTTTCTTT. It translates to CASSAVLNTEAFF.

The chain employs TRBV15 and TRBJ1-1; TRBD1 might be the D (5 bases). The CDR3 has 15 amino acids. Germline CDR1 LNHNV, CDR2 YYDKDF (reference sequence). Trimming removed 1 base at V and 3 bases at J, with 12 bases between. The CDR3 reads CATSRGGEGYTEAFF. For the CDR3, the DNA is TGTGCCACCAGCAGAGGAGGGGAGGGGTACACTGAAGCTTTCTTT. The full variable domain, in which reference TRBV15 and TRBJ1-1 provide the parts outside the CDR3, is DAMVIQNPRYQVTQFGKPVTLSCSQTLNHNVMYWYQQKSSQAPKLLFHYYDKDFNNEADTPDNFQSRRPNTSFCFLDIRSPGLGDTAMYLCATSRGGEGYTEAFFGQGTRLTVV.

The chain joins TRBV9 to TRBJ1-3; no reliable D call. The V end lost 2 bases, the J end lost 4 bases, and 10 bases lay between the germline ends. The germline CDR1 and CDR2 sequences are SGDLS and YYNGEE. CDR3 length equals 14 residues. The CDR3 coding sequence is TGTGCCAGCAGCGTGGACGGATTAGGAAACACCATATATTTT. Translation gives CASSVDGLGNTIYF.

The chain links TRBV19 to TRBJ2-4, with 9 positions matching TRBD1. This CDR3 region has 18 residues. Germline assignment: CDR1 LNHDA and CDR2 SQIVND (reference sequence). Unmatched junction bases numbered 12, after V lost 5 bases and J lost 1 base. CDR3 in amino acids: CASSSSSRQGVAKNIQYF. The CDR3 DNA reads TGTGCCAGTAGTTCCTCCTCCCGACAGGGGGTTGCCAAAAACATTCAGTACTTC.

V usage is TRBV3-1 (or the pseudogene TRBV3-2) and J usage is TRBJ1-1; tentative D call: TRBD1 (5 bases). From germline, CDR1 is LGHDT and CDR2 YNNKEL (reference sequence). V lost 0 bases and J 7 bases, leaving 6 bases between the germline ends. The CDR3 extends over 12 amino acids. The CDR3 region has the DNA TGTGCCAGCAGCCAAGATGGGGGTGAAGCTTTCTTT. As protein: CASSQDGGEAFF.

The J gene is TRBJ2-1, the V gene TRBV5-4; 10 bases line up with TRBD2. This CDR3 contains 15 residues. Germline V gene data show CDR1 as SGHNT and CDR2 as YYREEE (reference sequence). The junction had 8 bases not matched to a gene; V was cut back by 4 bases and J by 7 bases. The CDR3 is CASSVSGRANNEQFF. CDR3 in DNA: TGTGCCAGCAGCGTGAGCGGGAGGGCCAATAATGAGCAGTTCTTC.

The rearrangement links TRBV18 to TRBJ2-1, with a tentative D call TRBD2 (5 bases). CDR1 is KGHSH and CDR2 is LQKENI in the germline V gene. The V gene lost 5 bases and the J gene lost 8 bases, with 10 bases spanning the gap. The CDR3 sequence is 12 residues long. The DNA of the CDR3 is TGTGCCAGCTCAGGTCGGGGTGATGAGCAGTTCTTC. It yields the protein CASSGRGDEQFF.

The rearrangement links TRBV19 to TRBJ2-1; no reliable D call. Trimming cost V 1 base and J 6 bases, with 13 bases left between them. CDR1 is LNHDA, CDR2 SQIVND, per germline (reference sequence). The CDR3 has 15 residues. The CDR3 spells CASSIVSARVNEQFF. The CDR3 DNA reads TGTGCCAGTAGTATAGTGAGCGCCCGGGTCAATGAGCAGTTCTTC.

This clone has a single count. The rearrangement uses TRBV10-3 and TRBJ1-1; the match to TRBD1 covers 8 bases. The CDR3 runs 15 residues. V lost 5 bases to trimming and J lost 0 bases; unmatched junction nucleotides: 5. Germline assignment: CDR1 ENHRY and CDR2 SYGVKD. The CDR3 DNA reads as TGTGCCATCAGTAGGACAGGGTCCCTGAACACTGAAGCTTTCTTT. Translation gives CAISRTGSLNTEAFF.

Here the CDR3 reads CASSLRIGSQPQHF. For the CDR3, the DNA is TGTGCCAGCAGCTTGCGTATAGGGAGTCAGCCCCAGCATTTT. The genes are TRBV5-5 and TRBJ1-5; D remains unclear. The length of the CDR3 is 14 residues. Trimming shortened V by 1 base and J by 6 bases, and 11 bases separated the two germline ends. Looked up from germline, CDR1 is SGHKS and CDR2 is YYEKEE (reference sequence).

This clone was counted a few times. The chain uses TRBV7-2 and TRBJ2-1; D ambiguous. Germline V gene lookup returns CDR1 SGHTA and CDR2 FQGNSA. CDR3 size: 14 residues. V was shortened by 8 bases and J by 5 bases, with 16 bases between the two germline ends. The CDR3: CASGRQVWNNEQFF. CDR3 DNA: TGTGCCAGCGGGCGGCAGGTATGGAACAATGAGCAGTTCTTC. Using reference TRBV7-2 and TRBJ2-1 for the parts outside the CDR3, the full variable domain is GAGVSQSPSNKVTEKGKDVELRCDPISGHTALYWYRQSLGQGLEFLIYFQGNSAPDKSGLPSDRFSAERTGGSVSTLTIQRTQQEDSAVYLCASGRQVWNNEQFFGPGTRLTVL.

The rearrangement links TRBV27 to TRBJ2-5; 8 bases align to TRBD1. The CDR3 length is 16 residues. Trimming cost V 5 bases and J 7 bases; bases outside gene matches: 15. CDR1 and CDR2 (germline): MNHEY, SMNVEV (reference sequence). The DNA for the CDR3 is TGTGCCAGCAGTCCCCTCCCCACTCAAACAGGGGGGACCCAGTACTTC. Protein product: CASSPLPTQTGGTQYF.

The chain recombines TRBV7-9 with TRBJ1-5, with TRBD1 matching over 7 bases. The CDR3 has 14 amino acids. Losses at the gene ends were 5 bases for V and 15 bases for J; bases not matched to a gene: 16. The germline V gene encodes CDR1 SEHNR and CDR2 FQNEAQ (reference sequence). The CDR3 DNA reads TGTGCCAGCAGCGGAGGGACAGAGAGATCTTCTTTGCATTTT. It is translated as CASSGGTERSSLHF.

In DNA form, the CDR3 reads TGTGCCAGCAGCCGTAGGACAGGAGCTAATGAAAAACTGTTTTTT. Translating gives CASSRRTGANEKLFF. The chain carries TRBV27 and TRBJ1-4; the match to TRBD1 covers 7 bases. J gave up 3 bases and V 6 bases, and 7 bases lay outside the gene matches. Germline lookup yields CDR1 MNHEY and CDR2 SMNVEV (reference sequence). The CDR3 consists of 15 residues. Combining the CDR3 with reference TRBV27 and TRBJ1-4 gives the whole variable domain EAQVTQNPRYLITVTGKKLTVTCSQNMNHEYMSWYRQDPGLGLRQIYYSMNVEVTDKGDVPEGYKVSRKEKRNFPLILESPSPNQTSLYFCASSRRTGANEKLFFGSGTQLSVL.

This chain links TRBV7-6 with TRBJ2-1; 9 nucleotides align to TRBD1. Germline CDR1 is SGHVS and CDR2 is FNYEAQ. This CDR3 has 16 residues. V was clipped by 2 bases and J by 1 base; unmatched bases: 3. The CDR3 spells CASSLMTGGSYNEQFF. Written as DNA, the CDR3 is TGTGCCAGCAGCTTAATGACAGGGGGTTCCTACAATGAGCAGTTCTTC.

The chain couples TRBV6-6 to TRBJ1-1, with D possibly TRBD1 on 5 matching bases. The CDR3 is made up of 15 amino acids. V lost 0 bases and J 1 base, leaving 9 bases between the germline ends. In germline, CDR1 is MNHNY, CDR2 SVGAGI (reference sequence). This CDR3 reads CASSYSPGQNTEAFF. The CDR3 DNA is TGTGCCAGCAGTTACTCACCCGGACAGAACACTGAAGCTTTCTTT.

The rearrangement uses TRBV9 and TRBJ2-1, with a tentative D call TRBD1 (5 bases). The CDR3 is made up of 14 amino acids. Trimming left V 0 bases short and J 3 bases short, with 7 bases between. CDR1 and CDR2 (germline): SGDLS, YYNGEE. Written as DNA, the CDR3 is TGTGCCAGCAGCGTAGGGGGCCACTACAATGAGCAGTTCTTC. Translated: CASSVGGHYNEQFF. The variable domain in full, with the rest retrieved from reference TRBV9 and TRBJ2-1, is DSGVTQTPKHLITATGQRVTLRCSPRSGDLSVYWYQQSLDQGLQFLIQYYNGEERAKGNILERFSAQQFPDLHSELNLSSLELGDSALYFCASSVGGHYNEQFFGPGTRLTVL.

The chain employs TRBV7-2 and TRBJ1-6; D perhaps matches TRBD1 (5 bases). Germline CDR1 and CDR2: SGHTA and FQGNSA. V lost 3 bases and J 7 bases, leaving 7 bases between the germline ends. This CDR3 has 13 amino acids. The DNA for the CDR3 is TGTGCCAGCAGCTTCGCAGGGAATTCACCCCTCCACTTT. Amino acid sequence: CASSFAGNSPLHF.

The rearrangement joins TRBV7-2 to TRBJ1-1, with D maybe TRBD1 (6 bases). This CDR3 is built from 14 residues. V lost 3 bases and J 1 base, leaving 9 bases between the germline ends. The germline V gene encodes CDR1 SGHTA and CDR2 FQGNSA. The CDR3 protein is CASSFGRGNTEAFF. CDR3 in DNA: TGTGCCAGCAGCTTCGGCAGGGGGAACACTGAAGCTTTCTTT.

A note on this clone: The sample has other DNA sequences that encode this CDR3 too. The chain has TRBV28 and TRBJ1-2; tentatively, D is TRBD1 (6 bases). V dropped 6 bases and J dropped 2 bases, with 10 bases sitting between them. Germline CDR1 MDHEN, CDR2 SYDVKM. The CDR3 length is 13 residues. The CDR3 sequence: CASSRTGNYGYTF. CDR3 nucleotides: TGTGCCAGCAGCCGAACAGGGAACTATGGCTACACCTTC.

The CDR3: CASRNHVRPYEQYF. The CDR3 nucleotides are TGTGCCAGCAGGAACCATGTACGGCCCTACGAGCAGTACTTC. V gene TRBV28 combines with J gene TRBJ2-7; D is undetermined. CDR1 MDHEN and CDR2 SYDVKM come from the germline V gene. With 6 bases removed from V and 2 bases from J, the gap between germline ends came to 14 bases. The CDR3 runs to 14 residues.

The chain joins TRBV20-1 to TRBJ1-1, with no clear D. Germline V CDR1 and CDR2: DFQATT, SNEGSKA (reference sequence). Trimming left V 3 bases short and J 6 bases short, with 11 bases between. This CDR3 is 12 amino acids long. CDR3 bases: TGCAGTGCTAGTTCAGACGGGGCTGAAGCTTTCTTT. It translates to CSASSDGAEAFF.